The 23 T cell receptor beta chains in this list originate from one sample, sequenced in a study of blood T cell repertoires in COVID-19. This table comes from immunoSEQ multiplex PCR, and its TCRdb copy is limited to in-frame clones, with some not included. This table has about 200,000 clones, 70% to 90% appearing once. Material: peripheral blood. The receptors here all came from a human donor with active or convalescent COVID-19. The donor label of this sample is uncertain.

The gene calls are TRBV11-3 and TRBJ2-7; TRBD2 agrees at 9 bases. Germline assignment: CDR1 SGHNT and CDR2 YENEEA. J was trimmed by 4 bases and V by 2 bases; bases with no gene match: 6. The CDR3 spans 15 residues. Here the CDR3 DNA reads TGTGCCAGCAGCTTACTCGCGGGAGGGCCTTACGAGCAGTACTTC. Translating gives CASSLLAGGPYEQYF.

This chain uses TRBV19 with TRBJ2-1, with 8 bases matching TRBD2. Looked up from germline, CDR1 is LNHDA and CDR2 is SQIVND (reference sequence). Trimming removed 0 bases from V and 9 bases from J; junction bases left unmatched: 10. This CDR3 is 16 amino acids long. CDR3 region: CASSIEGRGARGEQFF. CDR3 DNA sequence: TGTGCCAGTAGTATAGAAGGGCGGGGGGCGCGAGGTGAGCAGTTCTTC.

The chain has TRBV7-2 and TRBJ2-3; possible D gene TRBD2, 6 bases. From germline, CDR1 is SGHTA and CDR2 FQGNSA. V dropped 4 bases and J dropped 1 base, with 15 bases sitting between them. The CDR3 has 16 amino acids. CDR3 sequence (DNA): TGTGCCAGCAGCTCACCAACGGGACTTCGCACAGATACGCAGTATTTT. Translated, it gives CASSSPTGLRTDTQYF.

This sequence joins TRBV7-3 and TRBJ2-7; TRBD2 agrees at 7 bases. The CDR3 is made up of 13 amino acids. The J segment lost 5 bases and the V segment lost 5 bases, leaving 6 bases of the junction unmatched. CDR1 is SGHTA and CDR2 is FQGTGA in the germline V gene. CDR3 residues: CASSPTTSDEQYF. In DNA form, the CDR3 reads TGTGCCAGCAGCCCCACCACTAGCGACGAGCAGTACTTC.

V is TRBV30 and J is TRBJ2-5; D might be TRBD1 (6 bases). The CDR3 is 14 residues long. The V gene's germline CDR1 is GTSNPN and CDR2 SVGIG (reference sequence). Trimming removed 0 bases from V and 5 bases from J, with 13 bases in between. The CDR3 loop is CAWSVATGGETQYF. The CDR3 coding sequence is TGTGCCTGGAGTGTCGCGACAGGCGGGGAGACCCAGTACTTC.

The chain recombines TRBV10-3 with TRBJ2-7; tentatively, D is TRBD1 (6 bases). Trimming stripped 6 bases from V and 0 bases from J, with 18 bases between. This CDR3 comprises 16 residues. Germline V gene data show CDR1 as ENHRY and CDR2 as SYGVKD. DNA of the CDR3: TGTGCCATCAGAGGGACACCGAGTGAGAGCTCCTACGAGCAGTACTTC. This encodes CAIRGTPSESSYEQYF.

The chain employs TRBV7-2 and TRBJ1-5; the D gene is possibly TRBD1 (6 bases). Trimming took 3 bases from V and 3 from J, leaving 15 bases between them. In germline, CDR1 is SGHTA, CDR2 FQGNSA. This CDR3 comprises 16 residues. CDR3 DNA sequence: TGTGCCAGCAGCTTGGGAGGGGGGGTCCTCAATCAGCCCCAGCATTTT. It yields the protein CASSLGGGVLNQPQHF.

The rearrangement joins TRBV7-9 to TRBJ2-1, with 7 nucleotides matching TRBD2. In germline, CDR1 is SEHNR, CDR2 FQNEAQ (reference sequence). The CDR3 runs 14 residues. Germline trimming cut 2 bases from V and 5 bases from J; bases unmatched to any gene: 3. The DNA of the CDR3 is TGTGCCAGCAGCTTAAGTGGGAGGGACAATGAGCAGTTCTTC. As protein: CASSLSGRDNEQFF.

CDR3 DNA: TGCAGCGTTGAAGTTCCGGGACTAACCTACGAGCAGTACTTC. Protein product: CSVEVPGLTYEQYF. The rearrangement joins TRBV29-1 to TRBJ2-7, with 7 bases identical to TRBD2. V dropped 1 base and J dropped 2; count of bases not matched to a gene: 5. The CDR3 totals 14 residues. Germline values: CDR1 SQVTM, CDR2 ANQGSEA.

V is TRBV7-9 and J is TRBJ1-3; 8 nucleotides line up with TRBD1. The CDR3 runs 15 residues. The ends lost 4 bases at V and 3 bases at J; junction bases unmatched: 5. Germline V CDR1 and CDR2: SEHNR, FQNEAQ (reference sequence). DNA for the CDR3: TGTGCCAGCAGCTACGGGACAGGAAGTGGAAACACCATATATTTT. Amino acid sequence: CASSYGTGSGNTIYF.

DNA of the CDR3: TGTGCCAGCAGCCCGGGGACAGCCCTTTGCTATGGCTACACCTTC. This sequence encodes CASSPGTALCYGYTF. The V call is TRBV12-1, the J call TRBJ1-2; no DNA check was done on the table's D call, TRBD1. TRBV12-1 is a pseudogene. The CDR3 spans 15 residues.

This sequence joins TRBV24-1 and TRBJ2-3, with 9 nucleotides matching TRBD2. After removal of 3 bases from V and 4 bases from J, the junction contained 4 bases not matched to a gene. Germline lookup yields CDR1 KGHDR and CDR2 SFDVKD. This CDR3 is 15 amino acids long. CDR3 amino acids: CATSDKASGADTQYF. The CDR3 nucleotides read TGTGCCACCAGTGATAAGGCTAGCGGGGCAGATACGCAGTATTTT.

The V and J genes are TRBV7-9 and TRBJ2-7, with 10 bases identical to TRBD2. CDR3 length equals 14 residues. Trimming cost V 5 bases and J 3 bases; bases outside gene matches: 4. Germline CDR1 SEHNR, CDR2 FQNEAQ (reference sequence). The CDR3 coding sequence is TGTGCCAGCAGCCCCCAGCGGGAGGGCTACGAGCAGTACTTC. It is translated as CASSPQREGYEQYF.

The V call is TRBV3-1 (or the pseudogene TRBV3-2), the J call TRBJ2-2; 9 nucleotides align to TRBD1. CDR1 is LGHDT and CDR2 is YNNKEL in the germline V gene (reference sequence). The ends lost 1 base at V and 0 bases at J; junction bases unmatched: 0. The CDR3 is 16 amino acids. This chain's CDR3 is CASSQGTGANTGELFF. CDR3 in DNA: TGTGCCAGCAGCCAAGGGACAGGGGCGAACACCGGGGAGCTGTTTTTT.

This clone came up once. The chain uses TRBV5-5 and TRBJ2-7; D may be TRBD1 (10 bases). Looked up from germline, CDR1 is SGHKS and CDR2 is YYEKEE (reference sequence). The CDR3 is made up of 20 amino acids. V was cut by 1 base and J by 2 bases, with 28 bases left in between. In DNA, the CDR3 is TGTGCCAGCAGCTTGAGAAGACAGGGGGCCAGAGGCGGGAGGGCCTACGAGCAGTACTTC. It yields the protein CASSLRRQGARGGRAYEQYF.

This sequence joins TRBV5-1 and TRBJ2-1; TRBD2 agrees at 10 bases. Germline CDR1 reads SGHRS; CDR2 reads YFSETQ. This CDR3 contains 14 residues. With 9 bases clipped from V and 9 bases from J, the junction kept 12 bases outside the gene matches. The CDR3: CATQPGLASREQFF. In nucleotides, the CDR3 is TGCGCCACCCAACCGGGACTAGCGTCTCGTGAGCAGTTCTTC.

This sequence joins TRBV6-4 and TRBJ2-6; weak D call: TRBD1 (5 bases). V was pared by 6 bases and J by 0 bases, with 18 bases between. The germline V gene encodes CDR1 MRHNA and CDR2 SNTAGT. This CDR3 is 18 amino acids long. The CDR3 spells CASSARQPFGSGANVLTF. The CDR3 DNA reads TGTGCCAGCAGCGCCAGACAGCCTTTTGGCTCTGGGGCCAACGTCCTGACTTTC.

Details on this clone: One end of the junction is discordant with germline, which a read error may explain. The gene calls are TRBV7-7 and TRBJ2-1, with D tentatively TRBD1 (5 bases). This CDR3 is 13 amino acids long. In germline, CDR1 is SSHAT, CDR2 FNYEAQ (reference sequence). For the CDR3, the DNA is TGTGCTAGCAGCCAGGTCCAGGGCCATGAGCAGTTCTTC. This gives the protein CASSQVQGHEQFF.

The chain couples TRBV2 to TRBJ2-5, with 7 bases lining up with TRBD2. The CDR3 runs 17 residues. From germline, CDR1 is SNHLY and CDR2 FYNNEI. V shed 6 bases, J shed 4 bases, and the junction held 17 bases outside the gene matches. For the CDR3, the DNA is TGTGCCAGCAGCGCTAGGCTTGTTGGCGGGAGTAGAGAGACCCAGTACTTC. Its protein product is CASSARLVGGSRETQYF.

This rearrangement joins TRBV7-2 to TRBJ2-7; 11 bases align to TRBD2. This CDR3 region has 15 residues. With 5 bases clipped from V and 0 bases from J, the junction kept 3 bases outside the gene matches. The germline V gene encodes CDR1 SGHTA and CDR2 FQGNSA. CDR3 protein: CASSPGLAVSYEQYF. The DNA for the CDR3 is TGTGCCAGCAGCCCGGGACTAGCGGTCTCCTACGAGCAGTACTTC.

The chain links TRBV7-2 to TRBJ2-5; TRBD2 might be the D (5 bases). V was shortened by 6 bases and J by 5 bases, with 16 bases between the two germline ends. This CDR3 contains 14 residues. CDR1 and CDR2 (germline): SGHTA, FQGNSA. As DNA, the CDR3 is TGTGCCAGCAGGGCGGGCTCCCCTTGGGAGACCCAGTACTTC. Amino acids: CASRAGSPWETQYF.

The chain is built from TRBV5-4 and TRBJ1-2; 9 nucleotides agree with TRBD1. CDR3 length equals 15 residues. Germline-derived CDR1 and CDR2 are SGHNT and YYREEE (reference sequence). With V trimmed by 2 bases and J by 4 bases, 6 bases remained unmatched. Here the CDR3 reads CASSFNRGLVYGYTF. For the CDR3, the DNA is TGTGCCAGCAGCTTTAACAGGGGGCTGGTCTATGGCTACACCTTC.

This rearrangement joins TRBV7-2 to TRBJ2-2; 7 bases match TRBD1. The J segment lost 3 bases and the V segment lost 4 bases, leaving 5 bases of the junction unmatched. Germline lookup yields CDR1 SGHTA and CDR2 FQGNSA. This CDR3 spans 15 amino acids. Here the CDR3 reads CASSWTGLDTGELFF. The DNA of the CDR3 is TGTGCCAGCAGCTGGACAGGACTGGACACCGGGGAGCTGTTTTTT.